The 16 T cell receptor beta chains below all came from one sample that was sequenced in a study of graft-versus-host responses after intestinal transplantation. No antigens are known for them. The method was immunoSEQ multiplex PCR; TCRdb's version includes in-frame clones alone and lacks a portion of them. Among tens of thousands of clones listed, around 85% were seen once. The sequencing here drew on unstimulated CD4+ T cells sorted from spleen or lymph node cells, taken before transplant. These receptors were obtained from a human donor who was the organ donor for an intestinal transplant.

A note on this clone: A read error may produce the germline difference seen at one junction end. The chain joins TRBV27 to TRBJ1-1; D may be TRBD1 (5 bases). Germline V CDR1 and CDR2: MNHEY, SMNVEV (reference sequence). The CDR3 is 15 amino acids. The DNA for the CDR3 is TGTGCCGGCAGTCTACGCGGGACGGCGAACACTGAAGCTTTCTTT. Translated, it gives CAGSLRGTANTEAFF.

This chain uses TRBV27 with TRBJ2-2; no reliable D call. The CDR3 length is 17 residues. CDR1 is MNHEY and CDR2 is SMNVEV in the germline V gene (reference sequence). Trimming pared 5 bases from V and 3 bases from J, leaving 19 bases between. The CDR3 protein is CASSPRWQGSYTGELFF. DNA for the CDR3: TGTGCCAGCAGTCCCCGCTGGCAAGGGTCCTACACCGGGGAGCTGTTTTTT.

As DNA, the CDR3 is TGTGCCAGCAGCCAGGGACGGATTAATGAAAAACTGTTTTTT. Translated: CASSQGRINEKLFF. The chain has TRBV6-5 and TRBJ1-4; the D gene is possibly TRBD1 (5 bases). V was clipped by 6 bases and J by 4 bases, with 12 bases between them. Germline CDR1 and CDR2: MNHEY and SVGAGI. The length of the CDR3 is 14 residues.

This clone was counted a single time. The CDR3 DNA follows: TGTGCCAGCAGTTCAATACCCACAGATACGCAGTATTTT. It yields the protein CASSSIPTDTQYF. The chain uses TRBV6-5 and TRBJ2-3; D unclear. The CDR3 is 13 amino acids. Germline lookup yields CDR1 MNHEY and CDR2 SVGAGI. V was shortened by 4 bases and J by 2 bases, with 7 bases between the two germline ends.

The chain couples TRBV7-9 to TRBJ1-5; possibly TRBD1 for D (6 bases). Germline V gene data show CDR1 as SEHNR and CDR2 as FQNEAQ (reference sequence). Trimming stripped 5 bases from V and 3 bases from J, with 17 bases between. The CDR3 runs to 16 residues. The CDR3 sequence: CASSHFSGQINQPQHF. CDR3 in DNA: TGTGCCAGCAGCCACTTCTCCGGACAGATCAATCAGCCCCAGCATTTT.

The chain recombines TRBV18 with TRBJ1-2; perhaps TRBD1 as D (5 bases). Trimming removed 1 base from V and 8 bases from J, with 17 bases in between. Germline V CDR1 and CDR2: KGHSH, LQKENI. The CDR3 covers 15 residues. The DNA of the CDR3 is TGTGCCAGCTCACCACAGGGGCGACTGCGGGAAGGCTACACCTTC. This sequence encodes CASSPQGRLREGYTF. Variable domain in full (rest from reference TRBV18 and TRBJ1-2): NAGVMQNPRHLVRRRGQEARLRCSPMKGHSHVYWYRQLPEEGLKFMVYLQKENIIDESGMPKERFSAEFPKEGPSILRIQQVVRGDSAAYFCASSPQGRLREGYTFGSGTRLTVV.

The chain uses TRBV5-8 and TRBJ1-6; TRBD1 might be the D (5 bases). The germline V gene has CDR1 SGHTS and CDR2 YDEGEE. The V end lost 3 bases, the J end lost 7 bases, and 8 bases lay between the germline ends. The CDR3 runs 13 residues. DNA of the CDR3: TGTGCCAGCAGCTATCCAGGGAATTCACCCCTCCACTTT. It specifies CASSYPGNSPLHF.

V and J are TRBV6-8 and TRBJ2-7; D might be TRBD1 or TRBD2, each matching 6 bases. CDR3 length: 13 amino acids. Per germline, CDR1 MNHGY and CDR2 SAAAGT. The V end was cut by 4 bases, the J end by 2 bases, with 9 bases between. CDR3 amino acids: CASSWGDTYEQYF. Written as DNA, the CDR3 is TGTGCCAGCAGTTGGGGGGACACCTACGAGCAGTACTTC.

This clone has just one count. This chain uses TRBV5-4 with TRBJ1-1; no clear D gene. The germline gives CDR1 SGHNT, CDR2 YYREEE (reference sequence). V gave up 0 bases and J gave up 1 base, with 13 bases separating them. The CDR3 covers 16 residues. This CDR3 is CASSLAQREPNTEAFF. DNA for the CDR3: TGTGCCAGCAGCTTGGCCCAGAGGGAACCGAACACTGAAGCTTTCTTT.

The rearrangement uses TRBV18 and TRBJ1-1, with no clear D. The V end was cut by 3 bases, the J end by 4 bases, with 9 bases between. The CDR3 consists of 13 residues. The germline V gene encodes CDR1 KGHSH and CDR2 LQKENI. CDR3 coding DNA: TGTGCCAGCTCACCTACACTGAGCACTGAAGCTTTCTTT. This translates into CASSPTLSTEAFF.

This chain connects TRBV5-3 to TRBJ1-2; D is perhaps TRBD1 (6 bases). TRBV5-3 is assigned to the ORF class and has an uncertain function. Between the trimmed V and J ends, which lost 8 bases and 1 base, there was a span of 12 bases. The CDR3 contains 13 residues. This CDR3 is CASSRDNNYGYTF. The DNA of the CDR3 is TGTGCCAGCAGCCGGGACAATAACTATGGCTACACCTTC.

This clone has just a few counts. The chain links TRBV18 to TRBJ2-7; 11 bases match TRBD1. CDR3 length: 15 amino acids. CDR1 is KGHSH, CDR2 LQKENI, per germline. The V gene end was trimmed by 3 bases and the J gene end by 6 bases; junction bases not matched to a gene: 7. CDR3 in amino acids: CASSPSGTGGGEQYF. The CDR3, as DNA: TGTGCCAGCTCACCGTCCGGGACAGGGGGTGGCGAGCAGTACTTC.

The chain recombines TRBV28 with TRBJ1-2, with D perhaps TRBD1 (6 bases). V lost 7 bases and J 6 bases, leaving 18 bases between the germline ends. The CDR3 sequence is 14 residues long. Germline V gives CDR1 MDHEN, CDR2 SYDVKM. CDR3 protein: CASKQGGSNHGYTF. DNA of the CDR3: TGTGCCAGCAAACAGGGTGGGAGTAATCATGGCTACACCTTC.

V is TRBV5-4 and J is TRBJ2-1, with 9 bases identical to TRBD2. This CDR3 spans 15 amino acids. Germline assignment: CDR1 SGHNT and CDR2 YYREEE (reference sequence). Germline trimming cut 6 bases from V and 8 bases from J; bases unmatched to any gene: 12. The CDR3 loop reads CASTDRGRGGDEQFF. The CDR3 DNA follows: TGTGCCAGCACCGACCGTGGGCGGGGGGGAGATGAGCAGTTCTTC.

J is TRBJ2-5 and V is TRBV14, with 8 bases fitting TRBD2. V shed 2 bases and J 5 bases; nucleotides not matched to a gene: 13. Germline loops: CDR1 SGHDN, CDR2 FVKESK. The CDR3 extends over 17 amino acids. The CDR3 sequence is CASSQSGTRKLEETQYF. CDR3 coding DNA: TGTGCCAGCAGCCAATCCGGGACTAGGAAGTTGGAGGAGACCCAGTACTTC.

The rearrangement uses TRBV2 and TRBJ2-1, with TRBD2 identical over 9 bases. The CDR3 runs 15 residues. The germline CDR1 and CDR2 sequences are SNHLY and FYNNEI. The V and J ends lost 5 bases and 2 bases, in that order; junction bases with no gene match: 4. The CDR3 spells CASSFRTSAYNEQFF. CDR3 bases: TGTGCCAGCAGTTTCCGGACTAGCGCCTACAATGAGCAGTTCTTC.